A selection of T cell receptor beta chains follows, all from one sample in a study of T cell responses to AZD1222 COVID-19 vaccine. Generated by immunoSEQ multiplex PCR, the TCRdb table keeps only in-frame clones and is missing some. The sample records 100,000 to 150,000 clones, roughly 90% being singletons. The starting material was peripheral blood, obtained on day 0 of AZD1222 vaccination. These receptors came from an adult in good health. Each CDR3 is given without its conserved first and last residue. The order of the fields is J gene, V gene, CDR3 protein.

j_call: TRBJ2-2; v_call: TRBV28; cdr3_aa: ASPGGAVTGELF
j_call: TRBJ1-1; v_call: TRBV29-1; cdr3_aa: SAHNSNTEAF
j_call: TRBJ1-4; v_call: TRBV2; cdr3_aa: ASEGNTGTTNEKLF
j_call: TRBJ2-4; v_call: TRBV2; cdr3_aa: ASSDPTNQLKNIQY
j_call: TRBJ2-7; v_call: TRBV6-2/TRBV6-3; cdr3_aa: ASSPTGLGEQY
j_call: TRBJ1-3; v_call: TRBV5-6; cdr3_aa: ASSLAGTGNTIY
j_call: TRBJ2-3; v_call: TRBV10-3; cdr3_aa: ATKTLGYTDTQY
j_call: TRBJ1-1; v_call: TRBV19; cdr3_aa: ASSSTGGLTEAF
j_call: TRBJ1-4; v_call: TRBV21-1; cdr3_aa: ASSKRLRVGTNAEKLF
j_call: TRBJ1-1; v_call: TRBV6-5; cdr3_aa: ARTDGRLNTEAF
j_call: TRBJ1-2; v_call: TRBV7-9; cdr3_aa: ASSSTEAYGYT
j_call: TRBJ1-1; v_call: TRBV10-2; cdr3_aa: ATGDVGQGTEAF
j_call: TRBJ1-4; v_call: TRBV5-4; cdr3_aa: ASSLSVADEKLF
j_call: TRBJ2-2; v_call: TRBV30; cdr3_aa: AWSAGHSNTGELF
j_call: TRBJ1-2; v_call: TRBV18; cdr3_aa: ASSPAGGEFSYGYT